The rows below give T cell receptor beta chains drawn from one sample of a study of T cell changes during pregnancy in multiple sclerosis. TCRdb's copy holds only in-frame clones and misses some; the assay was immunoSEQ multiplex PCR. This table has 69,000 or so clones, approximately 92% appearing once. This specimen consisted of peripheral blood, obtained in the third trimester of pregnancy. These receptors were collected from a female donor in good health, enrolled as a control in a pregnancy study. Each CDR3 is given with its conserved first and last residue. The order of the fields is V gene, CDR3 length, clone size, CDR3 protein. Clone size is not always given. Where it is, it says once, few, many or a class for expanded clones.

TRBV7-2 15 - CASSLESGGTGELFF
TRBV29-1 13 - CSVEGRRGYEQYF
TRBV7-3 11 - CASSPGGTQYF
TRBV5-1 16 - CASSTSGSGFTDTQYF
TRBV6-5 14 - CASSWGQRATEAFF
TRBV5-5 14 - CASSLTGEVYGYTF
TRBV15 14 once CATSRDRGETEAFF
TRBV7-2 16 - CASSLMPGTGTYEQYF
TRBV6-5 12 few CASSYAGTEAFF
TRBV7-2 14 - CASSHSGGGYEQYF
TRBV28 16 - CASSPHQGTPLETQYF
TRBV7-9 18 - CASSTERQGARHNSPLHF
TRBV19 16 - CARQFFLRGGGNTIYF
TRBV18 16 - CASSPLEGGDTGELFF
TRBV5-1 16 - CASSLEGTAINYGYTF
TRBV28 16 once CASSSSGQGAYNEQFF
TRBV2 14 - CASSSQTVSYEQYF
TRBV25-1 11 - CASSESREQYF
TRBV7-6 15 - CASSSSTSGSAEQYF
TRBV18 14 - CASSPSGGAYEQYF
TRBV25-1 17 - CASSLAGGRGGADTQYF
TRBV5-4 16 few CASSLGLAGNGYEQYF
TRBV28 14 - CASTSGGANYGYTF
TRBV15 13 - CATTRGINEKLFF
TRBV4-1 15 - CASSQHADRADEQYF
TRBV28 15 - CASSPGWVDNQPQHF
TRBV15 17 - CATSRVPGRAGYNEQFF
TRBV7-6 17 - CASSLVSGSELGETQYF
TRBV5-1 14 - CASSLGSLGGEQYF
TRBV9 13 once CASSVGQRNTIYF
TRBV27 12 - CATRDSYTEAFF
TRBV28 16 - CASSFGTGRLYTEAFF
TRBV18 13 - CASSEGYTGELFF
TRBV6-4 18 - CASSGPGQGYWVGQPQHF
TRBV5-4 15 - CASSAGGGSWDEQYF
TRBV13 12 - CASSLGGGEAFF
TRBV5-8 15 - CASSSRNSGNTEAFF
TRBV5-4 15 - CASSSFTANTGELFF
TRBV7-6 13 - CASSLQDRYEQYF
TRBV28 13 - CAIQEPGVETQYF
TRBV7-2 15 - CASSYGTGGLGGYTF
TRBV5-1 15 - CASSLEADYTGELFF
TRBV2 14 - CASRLRDSYNEQFF
TRBV19 13 - CASSMQGNQPQHF
TRBV18 13 - CASSGSQNQPQHF
TRBV10-3 13 - CAMARGTNEKLFF
TRBV5-1 15 - CASSLAAGSNYGYTF
TRBV28 15 - CASSPGTSNYNEQFF
TRBV27 14 - CASSAGTLGQTQYF
TRBV7-9 14 - CASSYGTSGLGQFF
TRBV18 14 - CASSYRVLDTEAFF
TRBV11-2 15 - CASSSGTVYNSPLHF
TRBV28 13 once CASNDRGRNIQYF